One T cell receptor beta chain is described in this entry. TCRdb keeps only in-frame clones here, not all; method: immunoSEQ multiplex PCR. The sample includes about 120,000 clones, 80% to 90% seen only once; the top ten take around 4.7%. The data derive from a study of blood T cell repertoires in COVID-19. V gave up 3 bases and J gave up 1 base, with 3 bases separating them. The CDR3 runs 12 residues. Germline V gene sequence: CDR1 SNHLY, CDR2 FYNNEI. The source of this sequence is a man aged 35-49 years with acute or convalescent COVID-19. What was sequenced was peripheral blood. This chain links TRBV2 with TRBJ2-5; D is uncertain. CDR3 in amino acids: CASSESQETQYF. In DNA form, the CDR3 reads TGTGCCAGCAGTGAGAGCCAAGAGACCCAGTACTTC.